This entry is about one TCR beta chain. Its antigen is still unknown. This sample stems from a study of beta chain features in type 1 diabetes. Points from the study as a whole: Across all four CD4+ subsets, people with type 1 diabetes showed modestly shorter TCRB CDR3s. PCR might favor shorter templates, equally in patients and controls. Patients with type 1 diabetes showed fewer VDJ junction insertions and more deletions.

Trimming cost V 7 bases and J 6 bases, with 16 bases left between them. The CDR3 is 12 amino acids. Germline lookup yields CDR1 SQVTM and CDR2 ANQGSEA. A single heparinised draw of about 100 mL on average was taken per donor. Sorting with CD45RO/CCR7/CD25/CD127/CD95/CD27 yielded naive, central memory, regulatory and stem-like memory CD4+ cells. Expressed TCRB transcripts were sequenced after all isolated RNA was converted to cDNA. Profiling relied on immunoSEQ multiplex PCR, and the TCRdb table lists in-frame clones only, not all of them. Here the sample spans about 120,000 clones, 15% to 20% being singletons.

V is TRBV29-1 and J is TRBJ2-7; D gene ambiguous. The sequence came from a man aged 18 to 29 with type 1 diabetes. Sequencing was carried out using central memory CD4+ T cells from blood. Here the CDR3 DNA reads TGCAGCGCATTGGACCAGGTGGCCGAGCAGTACTTC. As protein: CSALDQVAEQYF.